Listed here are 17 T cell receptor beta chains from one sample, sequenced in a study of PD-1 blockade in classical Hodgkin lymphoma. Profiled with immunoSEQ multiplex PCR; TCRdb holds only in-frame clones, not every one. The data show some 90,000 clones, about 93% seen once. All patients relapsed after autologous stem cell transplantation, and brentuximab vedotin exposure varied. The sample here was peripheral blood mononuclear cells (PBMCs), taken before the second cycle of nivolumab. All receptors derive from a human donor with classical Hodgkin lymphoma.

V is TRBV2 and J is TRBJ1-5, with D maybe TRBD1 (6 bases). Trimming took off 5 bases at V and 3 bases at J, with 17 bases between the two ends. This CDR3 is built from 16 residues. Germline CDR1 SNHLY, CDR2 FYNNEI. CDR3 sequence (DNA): TGTGCCAGCAGTTGGGACACCCCCAAAACCAATCAGCCCCAGCATTTT. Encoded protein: CASSWDTPKTNQPQHF.

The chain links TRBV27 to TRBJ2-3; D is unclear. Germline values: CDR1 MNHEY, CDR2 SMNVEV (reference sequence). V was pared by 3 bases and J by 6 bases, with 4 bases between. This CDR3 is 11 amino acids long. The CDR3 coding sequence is TGTGCCAGCAGTTTTGCGGATACGCAGTATTTT. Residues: CASSFADTQYF.

The CDR3 DNA reads TGTGCCAGCAGTGCGGGAGGGTATTACGAGCAGTACTTC. It translates to CASSAGGYYEQYF. The rearrangement links TRBV9 to TRBJ2-7, with 9 bases lining up with TRBD2. The CDR3 is 13 amino acids. The germline CDR1 and CDR2 sequences are SGDLS and YYNGEE. The V segment lost 5 bases and the J segment 4 bases; nucleotides outside the gene matches: 4.

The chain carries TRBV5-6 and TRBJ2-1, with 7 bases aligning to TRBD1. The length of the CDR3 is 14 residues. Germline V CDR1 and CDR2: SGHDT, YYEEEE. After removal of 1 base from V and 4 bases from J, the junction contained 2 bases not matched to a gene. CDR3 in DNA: TGTGCCAGCAGCTTGTGGGACAGATACAATGAGCAGTTCTTC. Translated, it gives CASSLWDRYNEQFF.

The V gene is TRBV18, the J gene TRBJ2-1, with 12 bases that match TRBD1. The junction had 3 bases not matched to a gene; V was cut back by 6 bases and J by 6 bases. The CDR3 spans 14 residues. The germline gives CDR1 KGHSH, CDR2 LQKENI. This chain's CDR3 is CASSGGQGANEQFF. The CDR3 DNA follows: TGTGCCAGCTCTGGGGGACAGGGGGCCAATGAGCAGTTCTTC.

The CDR3 DNA reads as TGTGCCAGCGCCCCCCTTACTGGAAACACCATATATTTT. Its translation is CASAPLTGNTIYF. This chain connects TRBV28 to TRBJ1-3, with D hard to call. Trimming left V 8 bases short and J 2 bases short, with 10 bases between. From germline, CDR1 is MDHEN and CDR2 SYDVKM. This CDR3 has 13 amino acids.

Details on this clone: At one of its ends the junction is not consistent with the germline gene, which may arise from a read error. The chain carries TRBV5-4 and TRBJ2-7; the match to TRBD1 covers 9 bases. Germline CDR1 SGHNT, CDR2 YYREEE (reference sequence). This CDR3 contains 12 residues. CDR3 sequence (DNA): TGTGCCAGCAGCTCCTTCCGGGACAGGGCTTCCTTC. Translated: CASSSFRDRASF.

The DNA of the CDR3 is TGTGCCAGCACCACCGGGGCTGAAAACATTCAGTACTTC. The encoded protein is CASTTGAENIQYF. The chain has TRBV2 and TRBJ2-4; perhaps D is TRBD1 or TRBD2 (5 bases each). The CDR3 is 13 amino acids. Trimming took 7 bases from V and 5 from J, leaving 12 bases between them. The germline gives CDR1 SNHLY, CDR2 FYNNEI.

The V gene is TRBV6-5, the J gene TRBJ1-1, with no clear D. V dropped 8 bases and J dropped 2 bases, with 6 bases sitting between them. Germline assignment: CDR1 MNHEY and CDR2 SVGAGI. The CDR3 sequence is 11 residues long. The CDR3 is CASAINTEAFF. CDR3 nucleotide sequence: TGTGCCAGCGCTATCAACACTGAAGCTTTCTTT.

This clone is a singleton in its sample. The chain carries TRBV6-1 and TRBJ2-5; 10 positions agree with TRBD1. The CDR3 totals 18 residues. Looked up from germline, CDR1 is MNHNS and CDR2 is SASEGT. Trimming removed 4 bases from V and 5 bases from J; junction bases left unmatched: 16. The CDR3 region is CASSVLMWDRGLVETQYF. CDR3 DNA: TGTGCCAGCAGTGTTCTCATGTGGGACAGGGGTTTGGTGGAGACCCAGTACTTC.

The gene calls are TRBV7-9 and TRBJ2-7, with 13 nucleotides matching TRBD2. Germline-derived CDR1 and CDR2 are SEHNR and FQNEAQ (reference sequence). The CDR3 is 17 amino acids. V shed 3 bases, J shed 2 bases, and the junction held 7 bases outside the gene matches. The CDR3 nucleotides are TGTGCCAGCAGCTTGGGACTAGCGGGACCGGCCCCCTACGAGCAGTACTTC. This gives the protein CASSLGLAGPAPYEQYF.

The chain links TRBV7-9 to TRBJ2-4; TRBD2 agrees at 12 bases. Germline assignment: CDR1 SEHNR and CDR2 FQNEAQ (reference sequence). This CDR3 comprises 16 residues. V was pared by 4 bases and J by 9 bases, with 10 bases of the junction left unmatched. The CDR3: CASSSPTSGRAGIQYF. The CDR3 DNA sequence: TGTGCCAGCAGCTCCCCGACTAGCGGGAGAGCGGGCATTCAGTACTTC.

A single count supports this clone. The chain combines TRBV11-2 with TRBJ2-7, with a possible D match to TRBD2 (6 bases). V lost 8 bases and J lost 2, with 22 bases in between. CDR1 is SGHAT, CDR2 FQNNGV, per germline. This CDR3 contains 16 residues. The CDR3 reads CASAHRRGVQTYEQYF. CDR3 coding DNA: TGTGCCAGCGCTCATCGGAGGGGAGTACAGACCTACGAGCAGTACTTC.

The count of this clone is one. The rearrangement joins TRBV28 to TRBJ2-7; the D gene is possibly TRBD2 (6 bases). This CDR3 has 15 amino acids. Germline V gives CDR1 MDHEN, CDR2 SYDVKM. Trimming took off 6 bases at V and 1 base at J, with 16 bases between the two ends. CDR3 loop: CASSSPPSDSYEQYF. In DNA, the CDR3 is TGTGCCAGCAGCTCACCCCCTAGCGATTCCTACGAGCAGTACTTC.

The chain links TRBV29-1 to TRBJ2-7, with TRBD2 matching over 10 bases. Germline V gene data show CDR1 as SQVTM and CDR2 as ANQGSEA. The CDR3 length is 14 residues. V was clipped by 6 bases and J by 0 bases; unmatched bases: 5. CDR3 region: CSVAGTSDSYEQYF. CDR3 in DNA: TGCAGCGTCGCCGGGACTAGCGACTCCTACGAGCAGTACTTC.

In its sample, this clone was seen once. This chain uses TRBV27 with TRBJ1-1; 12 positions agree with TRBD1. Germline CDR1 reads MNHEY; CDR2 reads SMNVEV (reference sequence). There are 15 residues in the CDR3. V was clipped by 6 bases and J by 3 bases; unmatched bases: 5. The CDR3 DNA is TGTGCCAGCAGCCCCAGGGACAGGGGGCACACTGAAGCTTTCTTT. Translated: CASSPRDRGHTEAFF.

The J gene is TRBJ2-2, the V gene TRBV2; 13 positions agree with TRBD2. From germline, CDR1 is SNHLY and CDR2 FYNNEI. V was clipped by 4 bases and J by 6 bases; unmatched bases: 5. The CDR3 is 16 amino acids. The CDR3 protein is CASSAGTSGISGELFF. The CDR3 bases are TGTGCCAGCAGTGCCGGGACTAGCGGGATATCCGGGGAGCTGTTTTTT.